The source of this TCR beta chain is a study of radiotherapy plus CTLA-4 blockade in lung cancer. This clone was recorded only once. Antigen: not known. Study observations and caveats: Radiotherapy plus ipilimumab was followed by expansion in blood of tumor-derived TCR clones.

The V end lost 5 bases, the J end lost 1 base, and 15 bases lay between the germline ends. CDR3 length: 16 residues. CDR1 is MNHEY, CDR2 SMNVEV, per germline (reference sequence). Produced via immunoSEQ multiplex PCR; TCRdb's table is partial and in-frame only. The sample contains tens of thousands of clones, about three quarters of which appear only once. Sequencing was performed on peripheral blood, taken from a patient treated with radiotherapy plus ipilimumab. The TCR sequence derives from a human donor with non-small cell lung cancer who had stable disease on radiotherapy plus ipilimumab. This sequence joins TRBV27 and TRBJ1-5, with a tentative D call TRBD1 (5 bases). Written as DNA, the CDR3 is TGTGCCAGCAGTCCCTACAGGCTAGCGAGCAATCAGCCCCAGCATTTT. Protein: CASSPYRLASNQPQHF.